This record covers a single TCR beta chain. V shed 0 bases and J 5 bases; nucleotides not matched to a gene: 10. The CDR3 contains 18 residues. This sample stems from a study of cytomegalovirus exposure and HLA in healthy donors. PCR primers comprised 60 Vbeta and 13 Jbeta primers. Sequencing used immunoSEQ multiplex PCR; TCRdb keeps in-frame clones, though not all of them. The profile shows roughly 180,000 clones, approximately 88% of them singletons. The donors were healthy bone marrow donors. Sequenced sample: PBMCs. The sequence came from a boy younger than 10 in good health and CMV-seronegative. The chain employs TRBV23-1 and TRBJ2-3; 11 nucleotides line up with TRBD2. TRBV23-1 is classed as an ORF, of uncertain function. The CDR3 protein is CASSQSSGRASYEDTQYF. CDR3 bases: TGCGCCAGCAGTCAATCTAGCGGGAGGGCCTCTTATGAAGATACGCAGTATTTT.